This TCR beta chain was sequenced for a study of human T cells and chemical hapten exposure. Study at large: Patients' scalps got diphenylcyclopropenone weekly throughout the approximately 25-week study. The cohort included alopecia areata under or over 50% scalp, totalis and universalis. The study, taken as a whole, reports: The immune response of these alopecia patients might not match healthy individuals'.

V shed 7 bases, J shed 5 bases, and the junction held 6 bases outside the gene matches. CDR3 length: 13 amino acids. CDR1 and CDR2 from the germline V gene are MNHNY and SVGAGI (reference sequence). A single record per CDR3 protein comes from TCRdb applying MiXCR to the RACE reads. Among 95,000 to 130,000 distinct CDR3 sequences listed, around an eighth were seen once. Time point given: patch test 1, 2 weeks after DPC sensitization. The treatment is: therapeutic diphenylcyclopropenone sensitization with weekly scalp DPC. Each patch-test visit's blood sample preceded patch application. As concerns this clonotype: Its antigen is unknown.

The sequences come from whole blood, collected in connection with sensitization to the hapten diphenylcyclopropenone (DPC). The TCR was taken from a woman in her fifties or sixties with alopecia areata. Some clones in this sample may be carry-over from other donors' samples. The J gene is TRBJ2-3, the V gene TRBV6-6; 7 nucleotides line up with TRBD2. For the CDR3, the DNA is TGTGCCAGCACGGGGGGAGGCGGAGATACGCAGTATTTT. Amino acid sequence: CASTGGGGDTQYF.